This T cell receptor beta chain was identified in a study of cytomegalovirus exposure and HLA in healthy donors. Study-wide results and caveats: A link between a missense DCLRE1C variant and TCR beta V- and J-gene trimming emerged from a later analysis. Among donors in an Asian-associated ancestry cluster, a later analysis reportedly found fewer N-insertions than the roughly 610-donor mean. While the bulk of TCR sequences proved rare, some public TCRs turned up in many donors.

Only a few counts were recorded for this clone. As yet, its antigen is unknown. Germline V gene sequence: CDR1 MNHEY, CDR2 SMNVEV (reference sequence). The CDR3 consists of 15 residues. Trimming stripped 6 bases from V and 0 bases from J, with 13 bases between. This PCR relied on a set of 60 Vbeta primers and 13 Jbeta primers. Generated by immunoSEQ multiplex PCR, the TCRdb table keeps only in-frame clones and is missing some. The table lists roughly 250,000 clones, just over 70% of them singletons. The sequence was obtained from a female donor in good health and CMV-seronegative. The J gene is TRBJ2-3, the V gene TRBV27, with a tentative D call TRBD1 (5 bases). Sequencing used PBMCs. The CDR3 DNA reads as TGTGCCAGCAGATTGACAGAACTAAGCACAGATACGCAGTATTTT. Its protein is CASRLTELSTDTQYF.